This TCR beta chain was found in a study of T cells expressing NK-cell markers. For each CDR3 protein, TCRdb gives one entry from its re-call of the 5' RACE reads, without DNA. This sample's table has a few hundred thousand distinct CDR3 sequences. CDR1 SGHTA and CDR2 FQGNSA come from the germline V gene. The CDR3 runs 12 residues. This receptor was taken from a man aged 18 to 69 in good health. This sequence joins TRBV7-2 and TRBJ1-2. The specimen sequenced was blood T cells: a sorted CD56 or NKG2C T cell subset, CD4+ or CD8+ T cells, or bulk PBMC T cells (not recorded which). The CDR3 is CASSLRAWGYTF.